This paragraph reports one TCR beta chain. One end of the junction is discordant with germline, which a read error may explain. The record originates from a study of blood T cells in healthy people across ages. Across the whole study: Per two T cells, template switching captured roughly one barcoded beta molecule.

Per the germline V gene, CDR1 is SGHTA and CDR2 is FQGNSA. CDR3 size: 17 residues. A sample-barcoded 5' primer and a J-beta primer mix were used in a second PCR of about 7 to 11 cycles. TCRdb reprocessed the 5' RACE reads via MiXCR and lists one record per CDR3 protein. The table records about 510,000 distinct CDR3 sequences, about 27% of them present only once. These data also featured in a second study, about T cells of mothers and their children. As that study records: A few mothers and their six children, all healthy Caucasians, donated.

Sequencing used blood. The chain carries TRBV7-2 and TRBJ2-3; 7 bases agree with TRBD2. The sequence was obtained from a boy aged 2 to 10 in good health. Here the CDR3 DNA reads TGTGCCAGCAGCTTAGCGGGCGGGGGAACCCCCACAGGTACGCAGTATTTT. Residues: CASSLAGGGTPTGTQYF. The full variable domain, rest sourced from reference TRBV7-2 and TRBJ2-3, is GAGVSQSPSNKVTEKGKDVELRCDPISGHTALYWYRQSLGQGLEFLIYFQGNSAPDKSGLPSDRFSAERTGGSVSTLTIQRTQQEDSAVYLCASSLAGGGTPTGTQYFGPGTRLTVL.